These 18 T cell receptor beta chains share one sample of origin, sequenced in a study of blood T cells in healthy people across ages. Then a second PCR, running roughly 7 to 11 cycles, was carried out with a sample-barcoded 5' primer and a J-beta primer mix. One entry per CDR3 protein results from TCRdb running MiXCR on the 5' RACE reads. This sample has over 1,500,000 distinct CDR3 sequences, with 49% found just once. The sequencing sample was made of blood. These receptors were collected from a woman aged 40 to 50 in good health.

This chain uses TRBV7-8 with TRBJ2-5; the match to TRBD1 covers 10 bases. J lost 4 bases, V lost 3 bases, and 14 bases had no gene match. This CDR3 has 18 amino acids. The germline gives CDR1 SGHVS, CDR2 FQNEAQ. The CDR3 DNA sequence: TGTGCCAGCAGCTTTGCTTCCCCCGGGACAGGGGTTGCAGAGACCCAGTACTTC. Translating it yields CASSFASPGTGVAETQYF.

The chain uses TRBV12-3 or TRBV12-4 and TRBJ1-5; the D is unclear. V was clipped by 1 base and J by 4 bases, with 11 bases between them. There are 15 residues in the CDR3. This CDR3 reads CASSLGNARNQPQHF. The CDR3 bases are TGTGCCAGCAGTTTAGGGAATGCCCGAAATCAGCCCCAGCATTTT.

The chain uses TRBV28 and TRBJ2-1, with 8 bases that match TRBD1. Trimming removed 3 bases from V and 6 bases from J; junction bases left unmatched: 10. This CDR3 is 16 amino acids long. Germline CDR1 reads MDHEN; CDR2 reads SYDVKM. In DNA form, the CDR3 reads TGTGCCAGCAGTTTCCCCGGACAGGGCCTACTCAATGAGCAGTTCTTC. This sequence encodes CASSFPGQGLLNEQFF.

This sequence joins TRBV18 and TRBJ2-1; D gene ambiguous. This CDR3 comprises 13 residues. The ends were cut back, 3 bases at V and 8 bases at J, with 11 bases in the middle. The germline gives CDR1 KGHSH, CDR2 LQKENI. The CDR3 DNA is TGTGCCAGCTCACCTACCAGTCCGGATGAGCAGTTCTTC. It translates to CASSPTSPDEQFF. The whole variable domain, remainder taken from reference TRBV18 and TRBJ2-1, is NAGVMQNPRHLVRRRGQEARLRCSPMKGHSHVYWYRQLPEEGLKFMVYLQKENIIDESGMPKERFSAEFPKEGPSILRIQQVVRGDSAAYFCASSPTSPDEQFFGPGTRLTVL.

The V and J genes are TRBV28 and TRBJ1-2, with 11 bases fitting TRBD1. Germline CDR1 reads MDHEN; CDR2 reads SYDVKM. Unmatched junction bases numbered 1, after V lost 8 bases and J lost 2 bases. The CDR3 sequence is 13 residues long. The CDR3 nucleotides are TGTGCCAGCCGGACAGGGGGCAACTATGGCTACACCTTC. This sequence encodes CASRTGGNYGYTF.

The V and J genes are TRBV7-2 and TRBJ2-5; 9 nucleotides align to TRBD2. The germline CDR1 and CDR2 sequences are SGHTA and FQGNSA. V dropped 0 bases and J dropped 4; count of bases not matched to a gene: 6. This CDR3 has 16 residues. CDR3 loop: CASSLAKAGGRETQYF. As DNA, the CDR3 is TGTGCCAGCAGCTTAGCGAAGGCGGGGGGGCGAGAGACCCAGTACTTC. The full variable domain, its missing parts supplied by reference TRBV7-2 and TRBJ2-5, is GAGVSQSPSNKVTEKGKDVELRCDPISGHTALYWYRQSLGQGLEFLIYFQGNSAPDKSGLPSDRFSAERTGGSVSTLTIQRTQQEDSAVYLCASSLAKAGGRETQYFGPGTRLLVL.

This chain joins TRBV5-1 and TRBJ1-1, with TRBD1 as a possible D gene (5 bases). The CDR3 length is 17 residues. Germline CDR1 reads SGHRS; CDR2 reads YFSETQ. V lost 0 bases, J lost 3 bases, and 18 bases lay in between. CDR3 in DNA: TGCGCCAGCAGCTTGGTATCCGGGGGAGTCGCGGACACTGAAGCTTTCTTT. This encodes CASSLVSGGVADTEAFF. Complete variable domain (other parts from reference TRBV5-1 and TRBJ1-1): KAGVTQTPRYLIKTRGQQVTLSCSPISGHRSVSWYQQTPGQGLQFLFEYFSETQRNKGNFPGRFSGRQFSNSRSEMNVSTLELGDSALYLCASSLVSGGVADTEAFFGQGTRLTVV.

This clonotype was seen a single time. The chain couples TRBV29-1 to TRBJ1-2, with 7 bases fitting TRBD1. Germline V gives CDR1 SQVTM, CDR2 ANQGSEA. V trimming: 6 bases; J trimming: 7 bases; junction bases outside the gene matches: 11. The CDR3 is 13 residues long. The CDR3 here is CSVPPAAGGGYTF. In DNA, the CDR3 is TGCAGCGTCCCCCCGGCGGCAGGGGGTGGCTACACCTTC.

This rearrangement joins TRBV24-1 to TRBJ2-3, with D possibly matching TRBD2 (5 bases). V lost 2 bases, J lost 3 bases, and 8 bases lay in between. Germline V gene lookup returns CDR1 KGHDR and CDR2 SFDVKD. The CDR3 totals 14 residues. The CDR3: CATSDSTITDTQYF. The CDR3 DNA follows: TGTGCCACCAGTGATTCGACTATTACAGATACGCAGTATTTT.

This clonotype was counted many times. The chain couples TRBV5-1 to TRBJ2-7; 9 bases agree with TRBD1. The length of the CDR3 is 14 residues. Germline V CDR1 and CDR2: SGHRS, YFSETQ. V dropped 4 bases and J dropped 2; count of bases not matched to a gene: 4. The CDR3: CASSRGQGPYEQYF. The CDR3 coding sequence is TGCGCCAGCAGCCGGGGACAGGGACCCTACGAGCAGTACTTC.

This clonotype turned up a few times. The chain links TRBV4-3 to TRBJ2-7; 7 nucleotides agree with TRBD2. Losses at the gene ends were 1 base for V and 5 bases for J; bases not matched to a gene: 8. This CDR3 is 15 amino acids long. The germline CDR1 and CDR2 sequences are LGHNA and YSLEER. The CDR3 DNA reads TGCGCCAGCAGCCAAGTCGGACTAGGGTGGGACGAGCAGTACTTC. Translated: CASSQVGLGWDEQYF.

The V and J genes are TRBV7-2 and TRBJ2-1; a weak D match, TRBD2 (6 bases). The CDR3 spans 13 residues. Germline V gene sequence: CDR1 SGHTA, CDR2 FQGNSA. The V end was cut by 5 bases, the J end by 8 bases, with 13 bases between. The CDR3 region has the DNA TGTGCCAGCAGCCCCAGACTAGTTTATGAGCAGTTCTTC. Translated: CASSPRLVYEQFF.

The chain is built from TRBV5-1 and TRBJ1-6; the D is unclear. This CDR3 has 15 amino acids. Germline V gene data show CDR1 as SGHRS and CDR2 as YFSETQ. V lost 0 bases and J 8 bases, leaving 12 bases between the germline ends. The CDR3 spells CASSLESRRDSPLHF. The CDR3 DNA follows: TGCGCCAGCAGCTTGGAGTCCCGAAGGGATTCACCCCTCCACTTT.

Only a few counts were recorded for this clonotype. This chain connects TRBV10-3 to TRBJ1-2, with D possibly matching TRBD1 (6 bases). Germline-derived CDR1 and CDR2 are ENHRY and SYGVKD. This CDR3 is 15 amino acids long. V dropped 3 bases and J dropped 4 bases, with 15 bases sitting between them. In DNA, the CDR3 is TGTGCCATCAGTGATAGACAGGCCAGCCCCTATGGCTACACCTTC. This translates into CAISDRQASPYGYTF.

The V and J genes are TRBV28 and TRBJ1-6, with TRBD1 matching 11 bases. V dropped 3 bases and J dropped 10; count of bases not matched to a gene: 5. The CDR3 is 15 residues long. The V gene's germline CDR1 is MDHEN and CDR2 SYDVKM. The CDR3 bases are TGTGCCAGCAGTTTGATGTGGACAGGGGGCTCACCCCTCCACTTT. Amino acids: CASSLMWTGGSPLHF.

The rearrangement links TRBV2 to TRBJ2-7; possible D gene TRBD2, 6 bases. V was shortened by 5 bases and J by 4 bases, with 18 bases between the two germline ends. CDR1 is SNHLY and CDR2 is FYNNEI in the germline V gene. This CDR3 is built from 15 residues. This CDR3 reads CASSLRRGSEYEQYF. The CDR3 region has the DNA TGTGCCAGCAGTTTAAGGAGGGGTAGCGAGTACGAGCAGTACTTC.

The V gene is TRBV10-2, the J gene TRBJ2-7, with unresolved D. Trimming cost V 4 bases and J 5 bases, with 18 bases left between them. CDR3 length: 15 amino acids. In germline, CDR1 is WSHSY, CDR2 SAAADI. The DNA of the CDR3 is TGCGCCAGCAGTGTGGTTCGACTCGTTAGCCACGAGCAGTACTTC. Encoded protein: CASSVVRLVSHEQYF.

The CDR3 sequence: CTTRQGGGYTF. CDR3 bases: TGCACCACCCGGCAGGGTGGTGGCTACACCTTC. The V call is TRBV29-1, the J call TRBJ1-2; perhaps TRBD1 as D (5 bases). CDR1 and CDR2 from the germline V gene are SQVTM and ANQGSEA. The CDR3 is 11 residues long.